The 7 T cell receptor beta chains presented below share a single source sample, sequenced in a study of CD8 T cells in ankylosing spondylitis. In TCRdb, the 5' RACE reads were re-called with MiXCR into one record per CDR3 protein. This table has some 150,000 distinct CDR3 sequences, about 10% appearing once. Input material: blood, either unsorted or a sorted T cell fraction (not recorded which). These receptors were taken from a female donor with ankylosing spondylitis or in good health (not recorded which).

This clonotype was detected ten times or more. The chain links TRBV6-5 to TRBJ1-2; D is ambiguous. CDR1 is MNHEY, CDR2 SVGAGI, per germline. CDR3 size: 14 residues. With 2 bases removed from V and 4 bases from J, the gap between germline ends came to 11 bases. CDR3 bases: TGTGCCAGCAGTTACAGCTCCCTAGGCTATGGCTACACCTTC. This encodes CASSYSSLGYGYTF.

This clonotype showed up many times. This chain links TRBV20-1 with TRBJ2-1; D remains ambiguous. CDR1 and CDR2 from the germline V gene are DFQATT and SNEGSKA (reference sequence). Trimming cost V 1 base and J 6 bases, with 10 bases left between them. The CDR3 runs to 13 residues. CDR3 nucleotides: TGCAGTGCTAGAGCGATCACAGCCAATGAGCAGTTCTTC. It codes for CSARAITANEQFF.

This clonotype was observed many times. This rearrangement joins TRBV3-1 to TRBJ1-1; TRBD1 is a possible D gene (5 bases). Germline V lookup: CDR1 LGHDT, CDR2 YNNKEL (reference sequence). The germline V and J ends were trimmed by 1 base and 9 bases, with 15 bases remaining between them. This CDR3 contains 14 residues. The CDR3 nucleotides are TGTGCCAGCAGCCAAGTTGAAGTGGAGGGACAAGCTTTCTTT. Protein: CASSQVEVEGQAFF.

The sample holds many counts of this clonotype. The chain employs TRBV6-5 and TRBJ1-1; D may be TRBD1 (6 bases). The germline CDR1 and CDR2 sequences are MNHEY and SVGAGI. The CDR3 runs 16 residues. V lost 3 bases, J lost 5 bases, and 19 bases lay in between. CDR3 in DNA: TGTGCCAGCAGTTATAACTTCCAGGGGTCCCTTACTGAAGCTTTCTTT. Translated: CASSYNFQGSLTEAFF.

In this sample, this clonotype turned up many times. The rearrangement uses TRBV5-1 and TRBJ1-1; D call uncertain. The CDR3 spans 13 residues. Trimming stripped 0 bases from V and 2 bases from J, with 5 bases between. CDR1 and CDR2 from the germline V gene are SGHRS and YFSETQ. The CDR3 DNA is TGCGCCAGCAGCTTGGAGGCTAACACTGAAGCTTTCTTT. Protein: CASSLEANTEAFF.

This clonotype was detected many times. CDR3 in DNA: TGTGCCAGCAACGGGCCTAGCACAGATACGCAGTATTTT. Translation gives CASNGPSTDTQYF. The chain has TRBV9 and TRBJ2-3; D gene ambiguous. Germline assignment: CDR1 SGDLS and CDR2 YYNGEE. The CDR3 totals 13 residues. Between the trimmed V and J ends, which lost 6 bases and 0 bases, there was a span of 8 bases.

The sample holds many counts of this clonotype. V and J are TRBV28 and TRBJ1-6; unclear D gene. Trimming shortened V by 3 bases and J by 7 bases, and 19 bases separated the two germline ends. The CDR3 totals 17 residues. Germline lookup yields CDR1 MDHEN and CDR2 SYDVKM. CDR3 amino acids: CASSFDHLGGGNSPLHF. CDR3 DNA: TGTGCCAGCAGTTTCGACCACTTGGGCGGTGGCAATTCACCCCTCCACTTT.